Following are 15 T cell receptor beta chains from one sample sequenced in a study of cytotoxic CD8 clonotypes in ibrutinib-treated CLL. Sequenced by immunoSEQ multiplex PCR; TCRdb stores in-frame clones only, minus some. The sample includes over 65,000 clones, under 70% of them seen just once. Sequences were derived from PBMCs, sampled after 12 months of ibrutinib treatment. The receptors derive from a human donor with chronic lymphocytic leukemia.

This clone was observed a few times. The chain employs TRBV10-3 and TRBJ2-2; 7 nucleotides line up with TRBD1. The V segment lost 4 bases and the J segment 7 bases; nucleotides outside the gene matches: 9. Germline lookup yields CDR1 ENHRY and CDR2 SYGVKD. This CDR3 region has 15 residues. The CDR3 reads CAISGSEGTVGELFF. The CDR3 coding sequence is TGTGCCATCAGTGGTTCTGAGGGGACAGTCGGGGAGCTGTTTTTT.

This clone turned up a few times. J is TRBJ1-3 and V is TRBV29-1, with 7 bases that match TRBD1. This CDR3 is 15 amino acids long. J gave up 0 bases and V 5 bases, and 7 bases lay outside the gene matches. Germline CDR1 and CDR2: SQVTM and ANQGSEA. CDR3 sequence reads: CSVSQGESSGNTIYF. CDR3 coding DNA: TGCAGCGTTTCGCAGGGGGAAAGCTCTGGAAACACCATATATTTT.

The rearrangement joins TRBV7-2 to TRBJ1-5; 7 nucleotides line up with TRBD1. V shed 1 base, J shed 1 base, and the junction held 7 bases outside the gene matches. The CDR3 runs 17 residues. CDR1 and CDR2 (germline): SGHTA, FQGNSA. The CDR3, as DNA: TGTGCCAGCAGCTTAGGGCAGGGGGAGTTAAGCAATCAGCCCCAGCATTTT. Translation gives CASSLGQGELSNQPQHF.

The gene calls are TRBV27 and TRBJ2-1, with a weak D call TRBD1 (5 bases). This CDR3 region has 15 residues. V lost 6 bases and J 2 bases, leaving 14 bases between the germline ends. In germline, CDR1 is MNHEY, CDR2 SMNVEV (reference sequence). CDR3 bases: TGTGCCAGCAGCTCCCCGACAGAGACCTACAATGAGCAGTTCTTC. Protein sequence: CASSSPTETYNEQFF.

This rearrangement joins TRBV6-6 to TRBJ2-7; tentative D call: TRBD1 (6 bases). CDR1 is MNHNY and CDR2 is SVGAGI in the germline V gene (reference sequence). V was cut by 4 bases and J by 4 bases, with 17 bases left in between. The CDR3 consists of 15 residues. DNA for the CDR3: TGTGCCAGCAGTTTACCGACTATGCAGGGGTACGAGCAGTACTTC. Translated: CASSLPTMQGYEQYF.

The chain has TRBV18 and TRBJ1-1; TRBD1 matches at 8 bases. The CDR3 runs 19 residues. CDR1 is KGHSH, CDR2 LQKENI, per germline. V dropped 0 bases and J dropped 0; count of bases not matched to a gene: 12. This CDR3 is CASSPPGTGAFRMNTEAFF. The DNA of the CDR3 is TGTGCCAGCTCACCACCCGGGACAGGTGCCTTCAGGATGAACACTGAAGCTTTCTTT. The entire variable domain, with the rest obtained from reference TRBV18 and TRBJ1-1, is as follows: NAGVMQNPRHLVRRRGQEARLRCSPMKGHSHVYWYRQLPEEGLKFMVYLQKENIIDESGMPKERFSAEFPKEGPSILRIQQVVRGDSAAYFCASSPPGTGAFRMNTEAFFGQGTRLTVV.

The chain has TRBV10-3 and TRBJ1-2; D gene ambiguous. V was shortened by 0 bases and J by 5 bases, with 10 bases between the two germline ends. The germline gives CDR1 ENHRY, CDR2 SYGVKD. The CDR3 covers 14 residues. Here the CDR3 reads CAISESSQGYGYTF. As DNA, the CDR3 is TGTGCCATCAGTGAGTCGAGTCAAGGATATGGCTACACCTTC.

This clone was detected only a few times. The chain employs TRBV27 and TRBJ1-6, with 10 bases fitting TRBD1. Germline V CDR1 and CDR2: MNHEY, SMNVEV (reference sequence). This CDR3 is 15 amino acids long. J was trimmed by 7 bases and V by 3 bases; bases with no gene match: 3. The CDR3 is CASSFPGQGNSPLHF. CDR3 sequence (DNA): TGTGCCAGCAGTTTCCCGGGACAGGGGAATTCACCCCTCCACTTT.

This clone turned up a few times. The chain couples TRBV7-8 to TRBJ2-2; 9 positions agree with TRBD2. Germline V lookup: CDR1 SGHVS, CDR2 FQNEAQ. The ends lost 5 bases at V and 9 bases at J; junction bases unmatched: 16. The CDR3 has 17 amino acids. The CDR3 DNA is TGTGCCAGCAGCCTTCCCCTTCGGACTAGCGTCAATAGGGAGCTGTTTTTT. Residues: CASSLPLRTSVNRELFF.

This chain links TRBV7-2 with TRBJ1-6; D not certain. Per the germline V gene, CDR1 is SGHTA and CDR2 is FQGNSA. Between the trimmed V and J ends, which lost 4 bases and 8 bases, there was a span of 24 bases. CDR3 length: 18 residues. Written as DNA, the CDR3 is TGTGCCAGCAGCTCAGAACGCCTCCGGACGCTTGGATATTCACCCCTCCACTTT. This encodes CASSSERLRTLGYSPLHF.

The chain is built from TRBV27 and TRBJ2-7; no definite D call. The V end lost 6 bases, the J end lost 6 bases, and 15 bases lay between the germline ends. The CDR3 consists of 13 residues. In germline, CDR1 is MNHEY, CDR2 SMNVEV (reference sequence). The CDR3 DNA reads TGTGCCAGCAGCCCTTACAGCATGGGCGAGCAGTACTTC. Translated: CASSPYSMGEQYF.

The CDR3 reads CATTQVNTGELFF. For the CDR3, the DNA is TGTGCCACCACCCAGGTGAACACCGGGGAGCTGTTTTTT. The chain links TRBV10-3 to TRBJ2-2; the D is unclear. This CDR3 is built from 13 residues. Trimming removed 10 bases from V and 1 base from J, with 10 bases in between. Germline V CDR1 and CDR2: ENHRY, SYGVKD.

The chain carries TRBV18 and TRBJ1-4; D gene uncertain. Trimming removed 1 base at V and 2 bases at J, with 8 bases between. The CDR3 has 15 amino acids. Germline-derived CDR1 and CDR2 are KGHSH and LQKENI. The CDR3 DNA follows: TGTGCCAGCTCACCACGGGGAGGTACTAATGAAAAACTGTTTTTT. Amino acids: CASSPRGGTNEKLFF.

V is TRBV7-9 and J is TRBJ2-1; 9 nucleotides match TRBD1. This CDR3 contains 15 residues. CDR1 is SEHNR and CDR2 is FQNEAQ in the germline V gene (reference sequence). Trimming removed 1 base from V and 7 bases from J; junction bases left unmatched: 5. The DNA of the CDR3 is TGTGCCAGCAGCTTAGGACAGGGGGACGGTAATGAGCAGTTCTTC. Translating gives CASSLGQGDGNEQFF.

The chain links TRBV30 to TRBJ1-5, with a tentative D call TRBD1 (5 bases). The germline V gene has CDR1 GTSNPN and CDR2 SVGIG (reference sequence). The germline V and J ends were trimmed by 2 bases and 11 bases, with 10 bases remaining between them. The CDR3 loop spans 11 amino acids. The CDR3 reads CAWSLGESQHF. CDR3 bases: TGTGCCTGGAGTTTAGGGGAGTCCCAGCATTTT.